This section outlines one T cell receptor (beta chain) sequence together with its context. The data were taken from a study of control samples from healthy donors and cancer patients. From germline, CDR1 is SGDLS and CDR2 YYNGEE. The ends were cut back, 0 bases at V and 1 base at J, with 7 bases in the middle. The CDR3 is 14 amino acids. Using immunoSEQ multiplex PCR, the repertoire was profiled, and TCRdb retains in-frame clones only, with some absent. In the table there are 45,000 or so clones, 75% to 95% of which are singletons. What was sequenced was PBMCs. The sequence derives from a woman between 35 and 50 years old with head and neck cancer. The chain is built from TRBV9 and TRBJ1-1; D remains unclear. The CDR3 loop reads CASSVGQTNTEAFF. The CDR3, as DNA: TGTGCCAGCAGCGTAGGGCAGACGAACACTGAAGCTTTCTTT.